Detailed here is one T cell receptor (beta chain). Its antigen is undetermined. This sample was included in a study of memory CD4+ T cells and cytomegalovirus serostatus. The sort gate was single viable CD3+CD4+CD8-CD45RO+ cells for memory CD4+ T cells. The V and J ends lost 4 bases and 5 bases respectively, with 9 bases between them. This CDR3 has 13 residues. The germline V gene encodes CDR1 MNHEY and CDR2 SVGAGI. The study, taken as a whole, reports: 67 of 164 known CMV-associated TCRbeta sequences appeared in CD4+ memory.

The method was immunoSEQ multiplex PCR; TCRdb's version includes in-frame clones alone and lacks a portion of them. Altogether some 47,000 clones are present, 75% to 85% being singletons, with the ten largest covering roughly 0.8%. The sequenced sample consisted of memory CD4+ T cells from blood. The chain carries TRBV6-5 and TRBJ1-3; TRBD1 might be the D (5 bases). This TCR derives from an adult in good health and CMV-seronegative. CDR3 DNA: TGTGCCAGCAGTTCCCGGGGGAGAAACACCATATATTTT. It translates to CASSSRGRNTIYF.